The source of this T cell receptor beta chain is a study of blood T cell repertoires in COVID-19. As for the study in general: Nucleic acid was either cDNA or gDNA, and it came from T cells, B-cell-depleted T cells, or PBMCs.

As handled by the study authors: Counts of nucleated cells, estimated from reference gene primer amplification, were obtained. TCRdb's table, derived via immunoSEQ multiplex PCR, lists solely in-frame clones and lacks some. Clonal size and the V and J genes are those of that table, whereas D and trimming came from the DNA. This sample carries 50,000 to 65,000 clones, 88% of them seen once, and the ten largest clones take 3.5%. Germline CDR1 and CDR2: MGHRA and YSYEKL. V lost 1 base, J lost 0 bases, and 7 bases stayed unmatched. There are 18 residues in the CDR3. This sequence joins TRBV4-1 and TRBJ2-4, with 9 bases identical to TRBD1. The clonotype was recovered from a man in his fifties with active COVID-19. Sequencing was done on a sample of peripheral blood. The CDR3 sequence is CASSQGTGEGIAKNIQYF. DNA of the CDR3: TGCGCCAGCAGCCAAGGGACAGGGGAGGGTATAGCCAAAAACATTCAGTACTTC.